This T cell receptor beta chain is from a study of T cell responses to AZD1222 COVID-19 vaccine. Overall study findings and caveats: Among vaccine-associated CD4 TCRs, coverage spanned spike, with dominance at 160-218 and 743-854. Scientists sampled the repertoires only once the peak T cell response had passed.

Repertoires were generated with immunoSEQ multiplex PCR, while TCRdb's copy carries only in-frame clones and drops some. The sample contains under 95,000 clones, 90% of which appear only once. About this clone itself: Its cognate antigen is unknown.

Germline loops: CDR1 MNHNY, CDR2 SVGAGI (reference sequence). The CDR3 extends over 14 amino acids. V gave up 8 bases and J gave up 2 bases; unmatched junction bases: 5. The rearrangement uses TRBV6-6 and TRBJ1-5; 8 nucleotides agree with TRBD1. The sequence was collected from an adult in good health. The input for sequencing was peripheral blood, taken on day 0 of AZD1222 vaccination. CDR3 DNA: TGTGCCAGCTCATCGGGACAGGGCAATCAGCCCCAGCATTTT. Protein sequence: CASSSGQGNQPQHF.